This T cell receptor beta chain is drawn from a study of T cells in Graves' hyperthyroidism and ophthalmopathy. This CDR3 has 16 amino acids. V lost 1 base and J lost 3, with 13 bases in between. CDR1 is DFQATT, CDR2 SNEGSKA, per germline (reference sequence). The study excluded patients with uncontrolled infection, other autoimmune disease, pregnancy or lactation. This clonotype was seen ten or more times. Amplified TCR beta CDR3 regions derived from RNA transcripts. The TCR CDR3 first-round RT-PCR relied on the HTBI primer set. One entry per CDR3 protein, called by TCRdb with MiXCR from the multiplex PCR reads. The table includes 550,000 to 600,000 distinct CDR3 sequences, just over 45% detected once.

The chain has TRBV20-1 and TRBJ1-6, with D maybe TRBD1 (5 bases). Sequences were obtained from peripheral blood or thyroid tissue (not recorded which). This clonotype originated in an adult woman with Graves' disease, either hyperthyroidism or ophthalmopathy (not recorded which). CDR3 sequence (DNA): TGCAGTGCTAGAGGAGGCAGGGTGGACTATAATTCACCCCTCCACTTT. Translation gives CSARGGRVDYNSPLHF.